A single sample gave rise to the 21 T cell receptor beta chains below, sequenced in a study of cytomegalovirus exposure and HLA in healthy donors. A multiplex PCR was run with 60 Vbeta primers and 13 Jbeta primers. Libraries were prepared by immunoSEQ multiplex PCR; TCRdb keeps only in-frame clonotypes and omits some of them. In the table there are over 100,000 clones, 50% to 70% of which are singletons. The sample comprised PBMCs. The source is a human donor in good health.

The table lists this clone with a count of one. The gene calls are TRBV5-1 and TRBJ1-2, with D unresolved. This CDR3 is built from 13 residues. Germline CDR1 and CDR2: SGHRS and YFSETQ. The V end lost 4 bases, the J end lost 4 bases, and 11 bases lay between the germline ends. The CDR3 region has the DNA TGCGCCAGCAGCCCGGTCGGGATCTATGGCTACACCTTC. This codes for CASSPVGIYGYTF.

V usage is TRBV29-1 and J usage is TRBJ2-5; D perhaps matches TRBD1 (6 bases). CDR1 SQVTM and CDR2 ANQGSEA come from the germline V gene. Deletions cut 6 bases from V and 3 bases from J, with 11 bases between. CDR3 length: 12 amino acids. CDR3 sequence (DNA): TGCAGCGTGAAGAGGGGGAAAGAGACCCAGTACTTC. It encodes CSVKRGKETQYF.

The chain carries TRBV29-1 and TRBJ2-2; D perhaps matches TRBD1 (6 bases). V shed 4 bases and J shed 7 bases, with 13 bases lying between them. The CDR3 runs 13 residues. CDR1 SQVTM and CDR2 ANQGSEA come from the germline V gene. The CDR3 protein is CSVVSGAIGELFF. The CDR3 bases are TGCAGCGTTGTTTCAGGGGCGATCGGGGAGCTGTTTTTT.

The rearrangement uses TRBV4-1 and TRBJ2-7; 7 nucleotides line up with TRBD2. V gave up 1 base and J gave up 2 bases; unmatched junction bases: 5. The length of the CDR3 is 15 residues. Germline CDR1 and CDR2: MGHRA and YSYEKL. Here the CDR3 reads CASSQVAGLTYEQYF. CDR3 DNA sequence: TGCGCCAGCAGCCAAGTAGCGGGCCTAACCTACGAGCAGTACTTC.

This chain links TRBV29-1 with TRBJ2-5, with D tentatively TRBD2 (6 bases). The V end lost 4 bases, the J end lost 2 bases, and 20 bases lay between the germline ends. In germline, CDR1 is SQVTM, CDR2 ANQGSEA. This CDR3 has 16 amino acids. CDR3 sequence (DNA): TGCAGCGTTGTGTATTGGAGGGCCTCCACACAAGAGACCCAGTACTTC. Amino acid sequence: CSVVYWRASTQETQYF.

The chain uses TRBV28 and TRBJ1-5, with D tentatively TRBD1 (5 bases). Germline loops: CDR1 MDHEN, CDR2 SYDVKM. The V and J ends lost 6 bases and 1 base respectively, with 13 bases between them. The CDR3 has 15 residues. The CDR3: CASSKTRGSNQPQHF. In DNA form, the CDR3 reads TGTGCCAGCAGCAAAACCCGGGGGAGCAATCAGCCCCAGCATTTT. Combining the CDR3 with reference TRBV28 and TRBJ1-5 gives the whole variable domain DVKVTQSSRYLVKRTGEKVFLECVQDMDHENMFWYRQDPGLGLRLIYFSYDVKMKEKGDIPEGYSVSREKKERFSLILESASTNQTSMYLCASSKTRGSNQPQHFGDGTRLSIL.

In its sample, this clone was seen a few times. CDR3 loop: CASSVEAAAQETQYF. The CDR3 region has the DNA TGTGCCAGCAGCGTAGAGGCGGCGGCCCAAGAGACCCAGTACTTC. V usage is TRBV9 and J usage is TRBJ2-5; D is undetermined. V was shortened by 0 bases and J by 1 base, with 10 bases between the two germline ends. CDR3 size: 15 residues. Germline loops: CDR1 SGDLS, CDR2 YYNGEE.

The chain joins TRBV11-2 to TRBJ2-1; 8 bases match TRBD1. Germline V gene data show CDR1 as SGHAT and CDR2 as FQNNGV. There are 15 residues in the CDR3. The V segment lost 7 bases and the J segment 4 bases; nucleotides outside the gene matches: 9. The CDR3 protein is CASNRPGQAYNEQFF. The CDR3 region has the DNA TGTGCCAGCAACCGACCGGGACAGGCGTACAATGAGCAGTTCTTC.

The V gene is TRBV30, the J gene TRBJ1-2; 10 nucleotides agree with TRBD1. The CDR3 runs 16 residues. Trimming at V came to 7 bases and at J to 1 base, leaving 12 bases not matched to a gene. In germline, CDR1 is GTSNPN, CDR2 SVGIG (reference sequence). The DNA for the CDR3 is TGTGCCTACCAGCGGGGACAGGGGCTGGTTAACTATGGCTACACCTTC. Residues: CAYQRGQGLVNYGYTF. The full variable domain, its missing parts supplied by reference TRBV30 and TRBJ1-2, is SQTIHQWPATLVQPVGSPLSLECTVEGTSNPNLYWYRQAAGRGLQLLFYSVGIGQISSEVPQNLSASRPQDRQFILSSKKLLLSDSGFYLCAYQRGQGLVNYGYTFGSGTRLTVV.

The rearrangement joins TRBV28 to TRBJ2-7, with TRBD2 matching over 9 bases. V gave up 6 bases and J gave up 4 bases; unmatched junction bases: 7. The CDR3 loop spans 14 amino acids. CDR1 and CDR2 (germline): MDHEN, SYDVKM. In DNA form, the CDR3 reads TGTGCCAGCAGGTATAGCGGGAGTTTGTACGAGCAGTACTTC. It translates to CASRYSGSLYEQYF.

V is TRBV11-2 and J is TRBJ1-1, with D possibly being TRBD1 (6 bases). This CDR3 is 17 amino acids long. Trimming shortened V by 5 bases and J by 0 bases, and 19 bases separated the two germline ends. The germline V gene has CDR1 SGHAT and CDR2 FQNNGV. The CDR3 sequence is CASSLGVLGQLNTEAFF. In DNA, the CDR3 is TGTGCCAGCAGCCTTGGCGTATTAGGACAGCTGAACACTGAAGCTTTCTTT.

The J gene is TRBJ2-2, the V gene TRBV30, with 10 bases that match TRBD2. Trimming at V came to 0 bases and at J to 0 bases, leaving 4 bases not matched to a gene. The germline V gene encodes CDR1 GTSNPN and CDR2 SVGIG (reference sequence). This CDR3 spans 17 amino acids. The CDR3 sequence: CAWSVTSGLPNTGELFF. CDR3 coding DNA: TGTGCCTGGAGTGTGACTAGCGGGTTACCGAACACCGGGGAGCTGTTTTTT.

J is TRBJ1-2 and V is TRBV28; D is unclear. The germline V gene encodes CDR1 MDHEN and CDR2 SYDVKM. CDR3 length: 15 residues. The V end was cut by 5 bases, the J end by 0 bases, with 13 bases between. The CDR3 DNA follows: TGTGCCAGCAGTATCTTCGGGCGGGCTAACTATGGCTACACCTTC. Residues: CASSIFGRANYGYTF.

The V gene is TRBV18, the J gene TRBJ2-5; D gene unclear. Germline CDR1 and CDR2: KGHSH and LQKENI. V was shortened by 1 base and J by 4 bases, with 13 bases between the two germline ends. This CDR3 is 15 amino acids long. The CDR3 bases are TGTGCCAGCTCACCACTGCACAGTCAAGCAGAGACCCAGTACTTC. Its translation is CASSPLHSQAETQYF.

J is TRBJ2-3 and V is TRBV9; 8 nucleotides agree with TRBD1. After removal of 4 bases from V and 4 bases from J, the junction contained 11 bases not matched to a gene. The germline V gene encodes CDR1 SGDLS and CDR2 YYNGEE. The CDR3 runs to 16 residues. CDR3 nucleotide sequence: TGTGCCAGCAGCTCCTCGGACAGGGTACTCGCAGATACGCAGTATTTT. It specifies CASSSSDRVLADTQYF.

The chain joins TRBV5-1 to TRBJ2-1, with 9 nucleotides matching TRBD1. Germline-derived CDR1 and CDR2 are SGHRS and YFSETQ. The length of the CDR3 is 16 residues. V was pared by 3 bases and J by 15 bases, with 19 bases of the junction left unmatched. The DNA of the CDR3 is TGCGCCAGCAGCTCAAAACCGGGACAGGGTACGGATAGGGGGTTCTTC. This codes for CASSSKPGQGTDRGFF.

The chain employs TRBV7-9 and TRBJ2-5; 12 bases map to TRBD2. Germline V gene sequence: CDR1 SEHNR, CDR2 FQNEAQ (reference sequence). Trimming at V came to 1 base and at J to 5 bases, leaving 8 bases not matched to a gene. This CDR3 spans 17 amino acids. CDR3 DNA sequence: TGTGCCAGCAGCTTAGACCTACAGGGGACTAGCGGGGAGACCCAGTACTTC. The encoded protein is CASSLDLQGTSGETQYF.

There are a few counts of this clone. The chain is built from TRBV7-9 and TRBJ2-3, with a tentative D call TRBD2 (6 bases). The germline V and J ends were trimmed by 0 bases and 4 bases, with 11 bases remaining between them. Germline loops: CDR1 SEHNR, CDR2 FQNEAQ (reference sequence). The CDR3 spans 15 residues. The CDR3 DNA follows: TGTGCCAGCAGCTTAGCGGGAGGTTCGGCAGATACGCAGTATTTT. It codes for CASSLAGGSADTQYF.

The V gene is TRBV5-6, the J gene TRBJ1-4; the D gene is possibly TRBD1 (5 bases). The CDR3 covers 15 residues. Germline values: CDR1 SGHDT, CDR2 YYEEEE. Trimming took off 2 bases at V and 8 bases at J, with 16 bases between the two ends. The CDR3 loop is CASSFWSGLKEKLFF. Here the CDR3 DNA reads TGTGCCAGCAGCTTCTGGTCAGGGTTAAAGGAAAAACTGTTTTTT.

A remark on this clone: The junction shows a germline mismatch at one end, possibly a read error. The V call is TRBV7-7, the J call TRBJ1-1, with 8 bases lining up with TRBD1. Germline CDR1 is SSHAT and CDR2 is FNYEAQ (reference sequence). The CDR3 spans 14 residues. The CDR3 bases are TGTGCTAGCAGCTTCACAGGGGGATCCACTGAAGCTTTCTTT. Translation: CASSFTGGSTEAFF.

This clone has just a few counts. Within the sample, other DNA sequences also encode this same CDR3. The chain combines TRBV29-1 with TRBJ2-7; 8 bases align to TRBD2. CDR1 and CDR2 (germline): SQVTM, ANQGSEA. The CDR3 runs to 15 residues. The V segment lost 1 base and the J segment 4 bases; nucleotides outside the gene matches: 9. In nucleotides, the CDR3 is TGCAGCGTTGAAGTTTCGGGAGGGCCGGTTTACGAGCAGTACTTC. Its translation: CSVEVSGGPVYEQYF.